This TCR beta chain was identified during a study of CD8+ T cells in alopecia areata. The study team obtained lesional scalp punch biopsies and peripheral blood from alopecia areata patients. CD4+ and CD8+ T cells were sorted from PBMCs stained for CD3, CD4 and CD8. Sequencing relied on a cDNA template that was reverse transcribed from extracted RNA. Here immunoSEQ multiplex PCR was the method, and the copy in TCRdb shows in-frame clones only, minus some. The table records under 85,000 clones, about 44% of them present only once. General study points: Tissue-resident alphabeta T cells belonging to normal skin likewise get sequenced within scalp specimens.

Germline lookup yields CDR1 SGHRS and CDR2 YFSETQ. This CDR3 has 13 residues. Trimming stripped 0 bases from V and 9 bases from J, with 10 bases between. This clone was seen a few times. No antigen is known for it. This receptor was obtained from a human donor with alopecia areata. The chain couples TRBV5-1 to TRBJ2-1; D uncertain. Specimen: CD8+ T cells sorted from blood, collected at week 0. CDR3 DNA: TGCGCCAGCAGCTTGGGCAGGAACCCTGAGCAGTTCTTC. Translation: CASSLGRNPEQFF.